A selection of T cell receptor beta chains follows, all from one sample in a study of blood T cell repertoires in COVID-19. Clones were sequenced by immunoSEQ multiplex PCR, and TCRdb holds only the in-frame ones, with some missing. This table holds more than 400,000 clones, roughly 88% found once. The specimen sequenced was peripheral blood. The receptors were gathered from a human donor in a cohort sampled during active COVID-19. CDR3s leave out the opening cysteine and the closing phenylalanine or tryptophan. Each record gives: J gene, V gene, CDR3 protein.

j_call: TRBJ2-7; v_call: TRBV10-3; cdr3_aa: AISGRAGGRNDEQY
j_call: TRBJ1-2; v_call: TRBV5-4; cdr3_aa: ASSLESGWAGGYT
j_call: TRBJ2-1; v_call: TRBV6-2/TRBV6-3; cdr3_aa: ASSSEAGGWNEQF
j_call: TRBJ2-7; v_call: TRBV6-5; cdr3_aa: ASRPVGGGGGEQY
j_call: TRBJ2-1; v_call: TRBV19; cdr3_aa: ATSEQRVYNEQF
j_call: TRBJ1-2; v_call: TRBV7-2; cdr3_aa: ASSFSGGLGYT
j_call: TRBJ1-1; v_call: TRBV6-5; cdr3_aa: ASREKHTEAF
j_call: TRBJ2-5; v_call: TRBV7-2; cdr3_aa: ASSSDRVQETQY
j_call: TRBJ1-1; v_call: TRBV5-1; cdr3_aa: ASSLAGSAEAF
j_call: TRBJ1-1; v_call: TRBV29-1; cdr3_aa: SAPNTGGTEAF
j_call: TRBJ1-2; v_call: TRBV2; cdr3_aa: ASRRTGGIGGYT
j_call: TRBJ1-3; v_call: TRBV19; cdr3_aa: ASSPGGFAGNTIY
j_call: TRBJ2-2; v_call: TRBV9; cdr3_aa: ASSVATSFPGELF
j_call: TRBJ2-4; v_call: TRBV12-5; cdr3_aa: ASGLAWQSVF
j_call: TRBJ1-4; v_call: TRBV28; cdr3_aa: ASSPRTGTGEKLF
j_call: TRBJ2-2; v_call: TRBV4-2; cdr3_aa: ASSSTGGRGTGELF
j_call: TRBJ2-5; v_call: TRBV11-2; cdr3_aa: ASSLGGLAGGYGETQY
j_call: TRBJ2-5; v_call: TRBV19; cdr3_aa: ASSRFGLGQGKETQY
j_call: TRBJ1-2; v_call: TRBV28; cdr3_aa: ASQDPGGGGYT
j_call: TRBJ2-6; v_call: TRBV19; cdr3_aa: ASSISGQGAGANVLT
j_call: TRBJ2-2; v_call: TRBV5-1; cdr3_aa: ASSRDREDGELF
j_call: TRBJ2-3; v_call: TRBV11-2; cdr3_aa: ASSSDSRRNTDTQY
j_call: TRBJ2-7; v_call: TRBV7-2; cdr3_aa: ASSLVGGDEQY
j_call: TRBJ1-5; v_call: TRBV19; cdr3_aa: ASSIDRGYNQPQH
j_call: TRBJ1-1; v_call: TRBV7-8; cdr3_aa: ASSLFGHGSTEAF
j_call: TRBJ1-2; v_call: TRBV2; cdr3_aa: ASSEVLGDARGAATLYGYT
j_call: TRBJ1-5; v_call: TRBV4-2; cdr3_aa: ASSQRGGDSNQPQH
j_call: TRBJ2-3; v_call: TRBV30; cdr3_aa: AWSTGLAGTDTQY
j_call: TRBJ1-1; v_call: TRBV19; cdr3_aa: ASSMGRPTEAF
j_call: TRBJ2-1; v_call: TRBV19; cdr3_aa: ASSIQARAYNEQF
j_call: TRBJ2-7; v_call: TRBV6-5; cdr3_aa: ASSYYGASYEQY
j_call: TRBJ2-7; v_call: TRBV7-9; cdr3_aa: ASSWDYRAYEQY
j_call: TRBJ2-3; v_call: TRBV29-1; cdr3_aa: SVQQGADTQY
j_call: TRBJ1-2; v_call: TRBV7-9; cdr3_aa: ASSFGTLRGYT
j_call: TRBJ1-1; v_call: TRBV4-3; cdr3_aa: ASSQDGQREAF
j_call: TRBJ2-7; v_call: TRBV4-1; cdr3_aa: ASSQTTSGIYEQY
j_call: TRBJ2-7; v_call: TRBV24-1; cdr3_aa: ATSDRRDSIYEQY
j_call: TRBJ2-7; v_call: TRBV19; cdr3_aa: ASSTGNSYEQY
j_call: TRBJ2-7; v_call: TRBV30; cdr3_aa: ARGAGRAGDEQY
j_call: TRBJ1-3; v_call: TRBV18; cdr3_aa: ASSPVSREDTIY
j_call: TRBJ2-7; v_call: TRBV18; cdr3_aa: ASSFQTGTGLEQY
j_call: TRBJ2-7; v_call: TRBV21-1; cdr3_aa: ASDYLTYEQY
j_call: TRBJ1-4; v_call: TRBV28; cdr3_aa: AIQPPGYEKLF
j_call: TRBJ1-5; v_call: TRBV9; cdr3_aa: ASSETGGNQPQH
j_call: TRBJ2-5; v_call: TRBV5-6; cdr3_aa: ASSSTGGVGETQY
j_call: TRBJ2-7; v_call: TRBV6-1; cdr3_aa: ASRSGTGKHEQY
j_call: TRBJ2-2; v_call: TRBV28; cdr3_aa: ASSPLAGDRAGELF